Included here is one T cell receptor (beta chain) sequence, with context. The sample comes from a study of naive and memory T cell subsets. Overnight CMV lysate stimulation of fresh PBMCs defined donor CMV status by CD4+ IFNgamma. An equimolar mix of two oligonucleotides served as the beta constant-region primer for TRBC1 and TRBC2. Nested alpha and beta constant-region primers with the SP2 primer drove four PCR rounds on ligated cDNA. Using its own MiXCR run on the UMI-ligation and nested PCR reads, TCRdb lists one record per CDR3 protein. The profile shows 95,000 to 150,000 distinct CDR3 sequences, 36% of them singletons. Per germline, CDR1 LGHDT and CDR2 YNNKEL (reference sequence). The CDR3 loop spans 14 amino acids. V lost 2 bases and J 5 bases, leaving 7 bases between the germline ends.

The sequence came from a human donor in good health. This chain uses TRBV3-1 with TRBJ1-6; D possibly corresponds to TRBD1 (5 bases). Sequences were obtained from central memory CD4+ T cells from blood. As DNA, the CDR3 is TGTGCCAGCAGCCAAAGAGGGGATAATTCACCCCTCCACTTT. It translates to CASSQRGDNSPLHF.